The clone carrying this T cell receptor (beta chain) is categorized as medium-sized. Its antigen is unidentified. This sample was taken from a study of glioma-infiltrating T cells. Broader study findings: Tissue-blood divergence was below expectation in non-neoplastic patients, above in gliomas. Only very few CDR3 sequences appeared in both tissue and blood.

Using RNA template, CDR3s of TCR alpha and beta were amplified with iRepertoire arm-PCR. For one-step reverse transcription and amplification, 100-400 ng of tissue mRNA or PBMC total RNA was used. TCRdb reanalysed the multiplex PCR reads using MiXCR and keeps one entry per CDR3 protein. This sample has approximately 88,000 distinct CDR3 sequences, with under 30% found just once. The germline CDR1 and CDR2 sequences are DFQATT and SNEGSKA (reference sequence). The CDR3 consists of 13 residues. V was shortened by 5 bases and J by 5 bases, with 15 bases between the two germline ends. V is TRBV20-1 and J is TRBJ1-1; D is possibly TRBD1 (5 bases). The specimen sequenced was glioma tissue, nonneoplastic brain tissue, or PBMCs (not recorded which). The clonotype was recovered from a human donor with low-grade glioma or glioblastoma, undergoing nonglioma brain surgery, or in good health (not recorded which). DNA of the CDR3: TGCAGTGCTCTGTCGGCGGGACGGACTGAAGCTTTCTTT. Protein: CSALSAGRTEAFF.